These 2 T cell receptor beta chains originate from one sample sequenced in a study of quantifying T cell responses using KT2 cells. Study in general: Reverse transcription used primers in the TCR alpha and beta constant regions.

The cDNA 3' end received a ligated oligonucleotide with a UMI. The first PCR ran 4 to 5 cycles with an equimolar RC1.1 and RC1.2 beta primer mix. In TCRdb, the UMI-ligation and nested PCR reads were re-called with MiXCR into one record per CDR3 protein. In the table there are about 32,000 distinct CDR3 sequences, 6% to 8% of which are singletons. Sequencing input: PBMCs spiked with cells of the T cell clone KT2. All receptors derive from a human donor.

At least ten counts were recorded for this clonotype. This chain uses TRBV20-1 with TRBJ1-1; TRBD1 matches 8 bases. The CDR3 is 14 residues long. V shed 5 bases, J shed 6 bases, and the junction held 11 bases outside the gene matches. Germline V CDR1 and CDR2: DFQATT, SNEGSKA (reference sequence). The CDR3 DNA reads TGCAGTGCTCCGGGCGGCACAGGGGGTGCTGAAGCTTTCTTT. Amino acid sequence: CSAPGGTGGAEAFF.

In the case of this clonotype: This may come from a read error, since a much larger clone is one base off. The rearrangement joins TRBV5-1 to TRBJ1-2; D unclear. This CDR3 contains 14 residues. Germline V gives CDR1 SGHRS, CDR2 YFSETQ. CDR3 region: CASSLEVRDGGYNF. In nucleotides, the CDR3 is TGCGCCAGCAGCTTGGAGGTCCGGGATGGAGGCTACAACTTC.